This TCR beta chain was observed in a study of cytomegalovirus exposure and HLA in healthy donors. Study outcomes and limitations: In a later analysis, TCR beta V- and J-gene trimming showed a link to a missense DCLRE1C variant.

The CDR3 is made up of 14 amino acids. The germline V and J ends were trimmed by 2 bases and 3 bases, with 11 bases remaining between them. Looked up from germline, CDR1 is MGHRA and CDR2 is YSYEKL. The PCR was carried out with 60 Vbeta primers and 13 Jbeta primers. In the authors' methods: A later analysis counted approximately 80 million unique TCR beta chains, around 10 million shared. Only in-frame clones appear in the TCRdb table, and some are missing; sequencing was by immunoSEQ multiplex PCR. D and trimming come from the DNA, and the V and J calls and clone size come from that table. The sample holds approximately 130,000 clones; roughly 79% are singletons and the top ten take 1.2% to 1.5%. This clone was counted a single time. Its antigen is unidentified.

The V gene is TRBV4-1, the J gene TRBJ2-7, with unresolved D. What was sequenced was PBMCs. The receptor comes from a woman between 40 and 50 years old in good health and CMV-seronegative. Here the CDR3 DNA reads TGCGCCAGCAGCCAATCGACTCCGTACTACGAGCAGTACTTC. Its translation: CASSQSTPYYEQYF.